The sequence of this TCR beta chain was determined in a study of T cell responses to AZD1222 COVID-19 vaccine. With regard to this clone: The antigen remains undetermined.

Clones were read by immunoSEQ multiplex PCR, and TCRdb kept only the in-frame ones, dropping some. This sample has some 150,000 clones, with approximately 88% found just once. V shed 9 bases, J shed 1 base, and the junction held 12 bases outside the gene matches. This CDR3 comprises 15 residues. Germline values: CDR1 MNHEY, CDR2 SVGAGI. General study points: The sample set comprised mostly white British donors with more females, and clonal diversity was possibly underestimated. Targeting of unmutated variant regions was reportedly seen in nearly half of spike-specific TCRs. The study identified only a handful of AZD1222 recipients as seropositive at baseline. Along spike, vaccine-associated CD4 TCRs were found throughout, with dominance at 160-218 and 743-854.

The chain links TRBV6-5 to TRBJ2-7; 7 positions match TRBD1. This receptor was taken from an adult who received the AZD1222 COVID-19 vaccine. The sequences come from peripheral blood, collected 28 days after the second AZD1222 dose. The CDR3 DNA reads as TGTGCCAGTTCCCCCTCGGGACAGAGTTCCTACGAGCAGTACTTC. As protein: CASSPSGQSSYEQYF.